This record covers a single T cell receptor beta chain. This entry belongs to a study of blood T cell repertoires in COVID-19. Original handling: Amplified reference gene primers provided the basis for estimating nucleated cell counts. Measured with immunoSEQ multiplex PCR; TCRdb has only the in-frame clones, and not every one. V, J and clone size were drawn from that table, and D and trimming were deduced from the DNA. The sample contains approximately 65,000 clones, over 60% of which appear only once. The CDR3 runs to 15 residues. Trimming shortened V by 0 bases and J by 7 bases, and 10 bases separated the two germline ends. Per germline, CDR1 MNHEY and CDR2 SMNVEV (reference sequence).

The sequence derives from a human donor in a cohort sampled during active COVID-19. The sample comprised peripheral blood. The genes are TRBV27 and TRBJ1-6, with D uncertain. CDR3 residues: CASSLSPARNSPLHF. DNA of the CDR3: TGTGCCAGCAGTTTATCGCCCGCCAGGAATTCACCCCTCCACTTT.